These 14 T cell receptor beta chains were all obtained from the same sample, sequenced in a study of Graves' ophthalmopathy and Graves' hyperthyroidism. The TCR beta CDR3 regions underwent amplification from RNA transcripts. HTBI primers were employed in first-round RT-PCR, then a second-round multiplex PCR followed. A single record per CDR3 protein comes from TCRdb applying MiXCR to the multiplex PCR reads. The sample records around 600,000 distinct CDR3 sequences, about 38% being singletons. The sample taken for sequencing was peripheral blood. These receptors came from an adult man with Graves' ophthalmopathy.

V gene TRBV29-1 combines with J gene TRBJ2-2; the D is unclear. The CDR3 runs to 10 residues. Germline values: CDR1 SQVTM, CDR2 ANQGSEA. Trimming left V 4 bases short and J 6 bases short, with 3 bases between. Here the CDR3 reads CSVVAGELFF. DNA of the CDR3: TGCAGCGTTGTAGCCGGGGAGCTGTTTTTT.

This clonotype was seen at least ten times. The chain joins TRBV20-1 to TRBJ2-7; the D gene is possibly TRBD1 (6 bases). V lost 6 bases to trimming and J lost 0 bases, with 15 bases between them. CDR1 is DFQATT, CDR2 SNEGSKA, per germline (reference sequence). The CDR3 sequence is 14 residues long. The CDR3 nucleotides are TGCAGTGCCCCCGACAGGACCAGCTCCTACGAGCAGTACTTC. It translates to CSAPDRTSSYEQYF.

This clonotype has a handful of counts. This sequence joins TRBV6-6 and TRBJ1-5, with D maybe TRBD1 (5 bases). Germline loops: CDR1 MNHNY, CDR2 SVGAGI (reference sequence). The CDR3 runs to 15 residues. The ends were cut back, 0 bases at V and 3 bases at J, with 9 bases in the middle. CDR3 in amino acids: CASSYSSGTNQPQHF. The CDR3 nucleotides read TGTGCCAGCAGTTACTCTTCCGGGACCAATCAGCCCCAGCATTTT.

A note on this clonotype: This may arise from a read error, as a much more abundant clone is one base away. The chain links TRBV5-1 to TRBJ1-2, with D unresolved. The CDR3 covers 14 residues. In germline, CDR1 is SGHRS, CDR2 YFSETQ. CDR3 in amino acids: CASSLSPRNYGHTF. CDR3 bases: TGCGCCAGCAGCTTGTCTCCACGAAACTATGGCCACACCTTC.

This clonotype has at least ten counts. This rearrangement joins TRBV10-3 to TRBJ2-5, with 8 bases identical to TRBD1. Germline CDR1 and CDR2: ENHRY and SYGVKD. The CDR3 is 14 amino acids. The junction had 12 bases not matched to a gene; V was cut back by 10 bases and J by 5 bases. Written as DNA, the CDR3 is TGTGCCAGCAACAACGGACAGGGCGGGGAGACCCAGTACTTC. Translating it yields CASNNGQGGETQYF.

In this sample, this clonotype turned up many times. V gene TRBV10-3 combines with J gene TRBJ1-3, with D possibly TRBD1 on 5 matching bases. CDR3 size: 16 residues. V shed 3 bases and J shed 1 base, with 13 bases lying between them. The germline V gene has CDR1 ENHRY and CDR2 SYGVKD. The CDR3 here is CAISDKWTSSGNTIYF. The CDR3 DNA reads as TGTGCCATCAGTGATAAGTGGACATCTTCTGGAAACACCATATATTTT.

The gene calls are TRBV29-1 and TRBJ1-2; the match to TRBD1 covers 9 bases. CDR1 SQVTM and CDR2 ANQGSEA come from the germline V gene. V was pared by 8 bases and J by 4 bases, with 2 bases of the junction left unmatched. The CDR3 has 11 amino acids. The CDR3 is CSPDRGYGYTF. The CDR3 DNA reads as TGCAGCCCGGACAGGGGCTATGGCTACACCTTC.

Worth noting for this clonotype: The CDR3 end shows no conserved phenylalanine or tryptophan, and so a read error is likely. Because the CDR3's place on the DNA is in doubt, the DNA is left out and the CDR3 is given as listed by TCRdb. The rearrangement links TRBV15 to TRBJ1-1. Counting both end residues, the CDR3 totals 13 amino acids. The germline gives CDR1 LNHNV, CDR2 YYDKDF (reference sequence). The CDR3 sequence: CATSRATDTEALL.

The chain joins TRBV4-2 to TRBJ2-2; TRBD2 aligns across 7 bases. CDR1 is LGHNA and CDR2 is YNFKEQ in the germline V gene. V gave up 0 bases and J gave up 3 bases; unmatched junction bases: 10. The CDR3 loop spans 18 amino acids. CDR3 coding DNA: TGTGCCAGCAGCCAAGAGGGGGGGAGTAGCGGTTACACCGGGGAGCTGTTTTTT. Translating gives CASSQEGGSSGYTGELFF.

The chain is built from TRBV4-3 and TRBJ2-5; D ambiguous. Trimming took off 3 bases at V and 3 bases at J, with 8 bases between the two ends. The length of the CDR3 is 13 residues. Germline V gives CDR1 LGHNA, CDR2 YSLEER. The CDR3 protein is CASSQIREETQYF. For the CDR3, the DNA is TGCGCCAGCAGCCAGATAAGGGAAGAGACCCAGTACTTC.

At least ten counts were recorded for this clonotype. The chain couples TRBV7-9 to TRBJ1-3, with no clear D. Trimming left V 1 base short and J 0 bases short, with 10 bases between. The CDR3 runs 16 residues. Germline V CDR1 and CDR2: SEHNR, FQNEAQ (reference sequence). Here the CDR3 reads CASSLVGSLSGNTIYF. CDR3 in DNA: TGTGCCAGCAGCTTAGTAGGGAGCCTCTCTGGAAACACCATATATTTT.

This clonotype was recorded many times. V is TRBV29-1 and J is TRBJ2-7; D might be TRBD1 (5 bases). V lost 7 bases and J 0 bases, leaving 10 bases between the germline ends. The CDR3 length is 12 residues. Per the germline V gene, CDR1 is SQVTM and CDR2 is ANQGSEA. In DNA, the CDR3 is TGCAGCGCTCGACAGAGCTCCTACGAGCAGTACTTC. This sequence encodes CSARQSSYEQYF.

This chain connects TRBV7-6 to TRBJ2-1; TRBD2 matches 10 bases. The trim removed 5 bases at V and 7 bases at J, leaving 11 bases unmatched. The V gene's germline CDR1 is SGHVS and CDR2 FNYEAQ. The CDR3 covers 16 residues. The CDR3 DNA sequence: TGTGCCAGCAGCCAAGAAGAGCGGGGGGGCGGGAATGAGCAGTTCTTC. This encodes CASSQEERGGGNEQFF.

The chain uses TRBV19 and TRBJ1-5; no definite D call. The CDR3 consists of 16 residues. Germline V CDR1 and CDR2: LNHDA, SQIVND (reference sequence). Trimming removed 3 bases from V and 5 bases from J, with 17 bases in between. CDR3 nucleotide sequence: TGTGCCAGTAGTATGCTAGCGGGAAGGCTTCATCAGCCCCAGCATTTT. Amino acids: CASSMLAGRLHQPQHF.